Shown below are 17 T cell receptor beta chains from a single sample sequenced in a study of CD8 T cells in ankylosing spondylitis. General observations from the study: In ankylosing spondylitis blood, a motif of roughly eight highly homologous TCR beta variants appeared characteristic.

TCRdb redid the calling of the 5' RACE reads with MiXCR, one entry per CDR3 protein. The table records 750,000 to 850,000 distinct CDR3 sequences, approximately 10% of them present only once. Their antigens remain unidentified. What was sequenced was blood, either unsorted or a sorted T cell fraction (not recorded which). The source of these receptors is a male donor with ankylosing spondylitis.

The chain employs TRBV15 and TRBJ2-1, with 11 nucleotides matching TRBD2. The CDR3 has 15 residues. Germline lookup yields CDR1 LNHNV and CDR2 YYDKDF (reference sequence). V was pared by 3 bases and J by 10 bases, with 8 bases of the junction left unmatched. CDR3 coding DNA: TGTGCCACCAGCAGGACTAGCGGGGCGGAAACCGAGCAGTTCTTC. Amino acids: CATSRTSGAETEQFF.

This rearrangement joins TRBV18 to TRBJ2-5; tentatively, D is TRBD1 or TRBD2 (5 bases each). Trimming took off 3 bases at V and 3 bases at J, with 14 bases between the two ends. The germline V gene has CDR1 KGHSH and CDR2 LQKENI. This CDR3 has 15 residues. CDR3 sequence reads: CASSPSPGTEETQYF. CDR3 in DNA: TGTGCCAGCTCACCTTCCCCGGGGACGGAAGAGACCCAGTACTTC.

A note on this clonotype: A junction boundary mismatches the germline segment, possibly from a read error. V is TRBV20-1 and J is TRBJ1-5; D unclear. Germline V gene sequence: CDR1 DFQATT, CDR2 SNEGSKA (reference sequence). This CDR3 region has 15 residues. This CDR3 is CSARGGTFSNQPQHF. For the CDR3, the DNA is TGCAGTGCCAGAGGAGGAACGTTTAGCAATCAGCCCCAGCATTTT.

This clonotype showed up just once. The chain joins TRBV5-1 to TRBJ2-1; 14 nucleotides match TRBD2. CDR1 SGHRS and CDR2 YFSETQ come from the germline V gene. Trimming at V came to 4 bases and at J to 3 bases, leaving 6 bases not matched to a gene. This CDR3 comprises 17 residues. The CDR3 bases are TGCGCCAGCAGCACGGGACTAGCGGGAGTCCTCTACAATGAGCAGTTCTTC. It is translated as CASSTGLAGVLYNEQFF.

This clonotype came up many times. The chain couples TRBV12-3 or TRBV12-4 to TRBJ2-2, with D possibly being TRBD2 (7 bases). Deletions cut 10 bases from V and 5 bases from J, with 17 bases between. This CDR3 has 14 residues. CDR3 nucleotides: TGTGCCACCAGGGGAACTAGCGTTACCGGGGAGCTGTTTTTT. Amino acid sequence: CATRGTSVTGELFF.

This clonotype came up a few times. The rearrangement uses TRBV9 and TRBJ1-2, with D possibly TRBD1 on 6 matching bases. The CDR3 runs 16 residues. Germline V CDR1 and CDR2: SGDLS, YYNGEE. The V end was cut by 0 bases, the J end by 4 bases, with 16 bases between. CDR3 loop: CASSVVNPRRGYGYTF. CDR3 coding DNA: TGTGCCAGCAGCGTAGTTAACCCTCGCAGGGGCTATGGCTACACCTTC.

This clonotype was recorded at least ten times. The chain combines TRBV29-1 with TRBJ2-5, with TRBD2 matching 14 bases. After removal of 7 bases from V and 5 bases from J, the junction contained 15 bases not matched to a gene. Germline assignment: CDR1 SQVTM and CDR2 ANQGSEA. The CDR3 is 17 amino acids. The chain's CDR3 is CSGGTSGSNPMRETQYF. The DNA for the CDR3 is TGCAGCGGCGGGACTAGCGGGAGTAATCCCATGCGGGAGACCCAGTACTTC.

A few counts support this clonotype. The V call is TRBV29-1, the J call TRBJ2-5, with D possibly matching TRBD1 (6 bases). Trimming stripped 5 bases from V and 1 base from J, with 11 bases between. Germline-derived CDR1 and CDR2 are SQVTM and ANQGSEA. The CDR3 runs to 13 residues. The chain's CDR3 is CSVYLDSQETQYF. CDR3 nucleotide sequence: TGCAGCGTTTACCTGGACAGCCAAGAGACCCAGTACTTC.

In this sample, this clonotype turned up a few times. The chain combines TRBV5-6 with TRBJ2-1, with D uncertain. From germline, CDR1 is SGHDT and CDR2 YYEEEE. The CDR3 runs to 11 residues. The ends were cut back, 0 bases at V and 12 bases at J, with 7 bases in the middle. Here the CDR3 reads CASSLGRGQFF. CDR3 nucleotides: TGTGCCAGCAGCTTGGGCCGAGGGCAGTTCTTC. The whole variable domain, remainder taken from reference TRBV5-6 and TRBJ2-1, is DAGVTQSPTHLIKTRGQQVTLRCSPKSGHDTVSWYQQALGQGPQFIFQYYEEEERQRGNFPDRFSGHQFPNYSSELNVNALLLGDSALYLCASSLGRGQFFGPGTRLTVL.

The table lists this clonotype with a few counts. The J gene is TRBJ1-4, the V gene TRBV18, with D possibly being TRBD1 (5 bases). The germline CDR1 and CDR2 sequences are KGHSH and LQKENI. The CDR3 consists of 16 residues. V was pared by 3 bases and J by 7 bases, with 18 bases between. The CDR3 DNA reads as TGTGCCAGCTCACCGCGCGGGGGGATCGGCGGTGAAAAACTGTTTTTT. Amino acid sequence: CASSPRGGIGGEKLFF. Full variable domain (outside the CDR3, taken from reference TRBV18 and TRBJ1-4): NAGVMQNPRHLVRRRGQEARLRCSPMKGHSHVYWYRQLPEEGLKFMVYLQKENIIDESGMPKERFSAEFPKEGPSILRIQQVVRGDSAAYFCASSPRGGIGGEKLFFGSGTQLSVL.

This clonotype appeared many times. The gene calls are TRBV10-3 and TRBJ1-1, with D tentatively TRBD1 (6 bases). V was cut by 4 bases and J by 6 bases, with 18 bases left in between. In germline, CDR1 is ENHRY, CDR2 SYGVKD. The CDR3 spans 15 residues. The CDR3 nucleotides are TGTGCCATCAGTGCCCACAGGGATTACGGGGCTGAAGCTTTCTTT. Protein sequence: CAISAHRDYGAEAFF.

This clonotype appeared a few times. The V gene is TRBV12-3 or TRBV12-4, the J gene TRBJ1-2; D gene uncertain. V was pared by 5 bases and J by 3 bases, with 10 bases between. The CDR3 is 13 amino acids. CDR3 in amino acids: CASSKRADYGYTF. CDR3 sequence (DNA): TGTGCCAGCAGTAAGAGGGCTGACTATGGCTACACCTTC.

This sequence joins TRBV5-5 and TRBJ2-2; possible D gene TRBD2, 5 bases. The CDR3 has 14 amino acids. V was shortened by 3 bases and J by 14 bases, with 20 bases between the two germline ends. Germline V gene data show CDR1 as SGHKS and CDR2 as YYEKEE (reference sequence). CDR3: CASSSGVFSWALFF. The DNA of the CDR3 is TGTGCCAGCAGCTCCGGGGTATTCTCCTGGGCACTGTTTTTT.

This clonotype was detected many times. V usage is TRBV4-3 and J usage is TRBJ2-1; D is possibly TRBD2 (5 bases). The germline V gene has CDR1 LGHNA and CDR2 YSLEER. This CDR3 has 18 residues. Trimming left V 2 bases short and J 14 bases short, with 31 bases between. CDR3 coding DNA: TGCGCCAGCAGCCAACCCCAGTCGGTAGCGCATATCTCCCCCCCTAAGTTCTTC. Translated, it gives CASSQPQSVAHISPPKFF.

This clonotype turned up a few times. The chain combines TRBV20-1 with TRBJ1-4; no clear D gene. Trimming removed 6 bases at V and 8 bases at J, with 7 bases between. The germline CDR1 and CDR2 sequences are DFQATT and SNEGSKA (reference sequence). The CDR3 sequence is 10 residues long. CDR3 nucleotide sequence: TGCAGTGCGTCGGGGGAAAAACTGTTTTTT. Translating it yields CSASGEKLFF.

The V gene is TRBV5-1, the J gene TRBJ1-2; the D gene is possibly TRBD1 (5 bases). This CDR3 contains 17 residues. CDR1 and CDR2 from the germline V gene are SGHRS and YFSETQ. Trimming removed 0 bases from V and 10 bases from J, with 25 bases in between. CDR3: CASSLAAILGDYAPYTF. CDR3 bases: TGCGCCAGCAGCTTGGCGGCCATCCTGGGGGACTATGCCCCCTACACCTTC.

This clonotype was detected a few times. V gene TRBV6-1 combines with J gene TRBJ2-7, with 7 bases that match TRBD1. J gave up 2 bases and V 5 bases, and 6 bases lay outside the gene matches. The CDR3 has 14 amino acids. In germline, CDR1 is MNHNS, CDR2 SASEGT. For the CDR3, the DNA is TGTGCCAGCAGTCATCTACAGGGGACCTACGAGCAGTACTTC. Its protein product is CASSHLQGTYEQYF.